The entry below gives a single TCR beta chain sequence along with its context. Its antigen remains undetermined. No much larger clone exists at a distance of one base, and base qualities are not known. The source of the sample is a study of CD8+ T cells in alopecia areata (dated by TCRdb to between 2018 and 2020). Regarding the complete study: The treated patients, all with moderate-to-severe alopecia areata, were enrolled in an open-label pilot trial of oral tofacitinib given at 5 to 10 mg twice daily. Patients received tofacitinib for 6 to 18 months and were then followed off drug for 6 months to check for delayed response and recurrence. Scalp clonality was compared across normal scalp (n=4), patchy alopecia areata scalp (n=8), and alopecia totalis/universalis scalp (n=8). RNA came from the PAXgene miRNA kit for fixed scalp, the miRNeasy kit for PBMCs, and the RNeasy kit for mouse skin. In humans, TCRbeta sequencing was performed on scalp tissue and on sorted CD4+ and CD8+ peripheral blood T cells from healthy controls and from patients with patchy or totalis/universalis alopecia areata. Biopsies were taken from tofacitinib-treated patients at baseline and at 4 and 24 weeks of treatment, and a later scalp biopsy was taken in several of the tofacitinib-treated patients. TCRbeta CDR3 regions were amplified by immunoSEQ multiplex PCR using 35 Vbeta forward and 13 Jbeta reverse primers. High-throughput TCRbeta sequencing was used to examine T cell clonal expansion in alopecia areata in both the C3H/HeJ mouse model and human patients. In treated patients, disease severity was measured using the SALT score, which gives the percentage of scalp surface area affected. What the authors observed across the whole study: TCR sequences shared between patients were less clear than in mice, possibly partly because of HLA diversity in the patient population. Because the treated cohort was small and had only one nonresponder, larger studies are needed to examine links between baseline CD8+ expansion and response. Tofacitinib significantly decreased scalp clonality and the number of expanded CD8+ clones among the top 100 scalp clones. Scalp TCR repertoire analysis is complicated because resident alphabeta T cells in normal human skin are also sequenced, whereas mouse skin is dominated by gammadelta T cells. Many expanded lesional clones were found to persist in scalp and blood during tofacitinib treatment, and relapse after treatment cessation may be partly explained by this persistence. Higher clonality and more expanded CD8+ clones were observed in lesional scalp than in normal scalp, particularly in alopecia totalis/universalis, a finding suggestive of antigenic drive.

Library creation used the immunoSEQ multiplex PCR assay. To provide template for TCR sequencing, every sample had RNA extracted and reverse transcribed into cDNA. SuperScript III was used to make first-strand cDNA, primed with a 2:1 mix of oligo-dT and random hexamers. Amplification bias was assessed with a synthetic immune receptor repertoire, and residual bias was removed computationally. Per the source publication's procedure: Raw reads were preprocessed for error removal, and CDR3 was defined according to IMGT conventions as running from the conserved cysteine to phenylalanine. To get clonality, Shannon entropy was normalized by log2 of the number of productive unique TCRs and the result was subtracted from 1. Whether each scalp clone was CD4 or CD8 was inferred by checking scalp TCRbeta sequences against the CD4 and CD8 repertoires from sorted blood. Held by TCRdb, this immuneACCESS table contains in-frame sequences only and omits some clones. Under half of the omission traces to an unresolved V gene where checked; the cause of the rest is unknown. That table supplies the V and J calls and clone size; D and trimming were determined from the DNA. In this sample the table shows about 42,000 clones, about 71% of which occur a single time. The ten largest clones represent under 25% of the sample.

The V and J ends are trimmed by 7 bases and 3 bases, leaving 19 bases between them. The cysteine opens and the phenylalanine closes a CDR3 of 15 amino acids. The DNA shown is the 45-base CDR3, in frame from base 1. CDR1 and CDR2, per the germline V gene, are MNHEY and SVGAGI. Per the publication, the time point label means: around 29 days on oral tofacitinib. This specimen's treatment or condition label, interpreted: oral pan-JAK inhibitor, 5-10 mg twice daily. Peripheral blood and lesional scalp punch biopsies were obtained from patients with alopecia areata. PBMCs were isolated by density centrifugation and stained for CD3, CD4 and CD8, after which CD4+ and CD8+ T cells were sorted on a FACSAria.

Sequencing was performed on CD8+ T cells sorted from blood, taken at week 4, from a patient treated with tofacitinib. The clonotype was recovered from a human donor with alopecia areata. The sequence links TRBV6-5 to TRBJ2-7; 6 matching bases give a weak D call of TRBD1. The base sequence is TGTGCCAGCACTGCCTCAGGGGAATACTACTACGAGCAGTACTTC. This gives the protein CASTASGEYYYEQYF.